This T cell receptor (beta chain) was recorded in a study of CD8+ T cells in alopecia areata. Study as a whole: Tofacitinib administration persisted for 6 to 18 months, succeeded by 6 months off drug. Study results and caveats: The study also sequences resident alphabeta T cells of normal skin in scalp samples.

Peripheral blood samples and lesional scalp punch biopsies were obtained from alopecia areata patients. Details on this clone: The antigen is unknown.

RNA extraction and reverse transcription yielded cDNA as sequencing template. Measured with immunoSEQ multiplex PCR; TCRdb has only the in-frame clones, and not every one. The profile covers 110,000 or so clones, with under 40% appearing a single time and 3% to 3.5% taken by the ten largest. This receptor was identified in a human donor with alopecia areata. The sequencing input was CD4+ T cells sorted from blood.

CDR3 region: CASSLYRGTSPTQYF. The CDR3 DNA reads as TGTGCCAGCAGTTTATACCGGGGGACTAGCCCGACCCAGTACTTC. The chain uses TRBV28 and TRBJ2-5; 9 bases match TRBD2. The CDR3 contains 15 residues. After removal of 1 base from V and 7 bases from J, the junction contained 7 bases not matched to a gene. Germline CDR1 MDHEN, CDR2 SYDVKM.